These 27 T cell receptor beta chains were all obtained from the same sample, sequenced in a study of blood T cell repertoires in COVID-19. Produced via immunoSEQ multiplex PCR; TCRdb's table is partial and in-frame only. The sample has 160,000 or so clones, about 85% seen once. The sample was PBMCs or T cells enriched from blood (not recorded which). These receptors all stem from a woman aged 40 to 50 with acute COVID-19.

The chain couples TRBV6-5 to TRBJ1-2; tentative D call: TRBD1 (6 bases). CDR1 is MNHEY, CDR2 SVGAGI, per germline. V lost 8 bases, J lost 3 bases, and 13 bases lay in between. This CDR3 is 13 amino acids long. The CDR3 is CASRQALHYGYTF. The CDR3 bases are TGTGCCAGCCGACAGGCTCTGCACTATGGCTACACCTTC.

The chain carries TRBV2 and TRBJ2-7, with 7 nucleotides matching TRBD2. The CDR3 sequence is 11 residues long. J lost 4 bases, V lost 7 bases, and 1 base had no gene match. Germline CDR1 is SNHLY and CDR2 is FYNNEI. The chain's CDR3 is CASTGGYEQYF. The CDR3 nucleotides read TGTGCCAGCACGGGAGGATACGAGCAGTACTTC.

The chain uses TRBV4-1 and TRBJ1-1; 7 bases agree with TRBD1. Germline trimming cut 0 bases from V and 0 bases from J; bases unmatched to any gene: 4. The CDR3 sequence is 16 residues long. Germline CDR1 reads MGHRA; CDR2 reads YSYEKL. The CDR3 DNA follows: TGCGCCAGCAGCCAAGATGGGACAGTCATGAACACTGAAGCTTTCTTT. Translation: CASSQDGTVMNTEAFF.

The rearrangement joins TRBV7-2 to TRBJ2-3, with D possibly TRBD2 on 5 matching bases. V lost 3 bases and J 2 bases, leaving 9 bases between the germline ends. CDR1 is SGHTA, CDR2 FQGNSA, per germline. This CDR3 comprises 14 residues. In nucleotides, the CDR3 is TGTGCCAGCAGCTTCGGAGGTCTCACAGATACGCAGTATTTT. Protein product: CASSFGGLTDTQYF.

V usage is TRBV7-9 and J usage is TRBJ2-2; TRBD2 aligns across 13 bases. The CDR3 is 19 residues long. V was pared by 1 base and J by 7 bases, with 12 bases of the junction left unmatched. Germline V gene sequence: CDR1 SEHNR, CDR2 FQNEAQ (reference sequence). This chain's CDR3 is CASSLDFRLAGGEVGELFF. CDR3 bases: TGTGCCAGCAGCTTAGATTTTCGACTAGCGGGAGGAGAGGTCGGGGAGCTGTTTTTT.

The CDR3 loop is CASRLTGGPTYEQYF. The CDR3 DNA reads TGTGCCAGCAGACTTACAGGGGGCCCAACCTACGAGCAGTACTTC. The chain couples TRBV7-3 to TRBJ2-7; 9 bases match TRBD1. The CDR3 loop spans 15 amino acids. CDR1 SGHTA and CDR2 FQGTGA come from the germline V gene. Trimming cost V 6 bases and J 2 bases; bases outside gene matches: 8.

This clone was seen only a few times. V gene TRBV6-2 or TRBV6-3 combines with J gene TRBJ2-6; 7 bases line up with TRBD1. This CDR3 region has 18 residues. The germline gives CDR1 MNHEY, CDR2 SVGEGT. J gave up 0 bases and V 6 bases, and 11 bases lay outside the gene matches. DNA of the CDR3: TGTGCCAGCAGATACGAAACAGGGGTCGACTCTGGGGCCAACGTCCTGACTTTC. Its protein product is CASRYETGVDSGANVLTF.

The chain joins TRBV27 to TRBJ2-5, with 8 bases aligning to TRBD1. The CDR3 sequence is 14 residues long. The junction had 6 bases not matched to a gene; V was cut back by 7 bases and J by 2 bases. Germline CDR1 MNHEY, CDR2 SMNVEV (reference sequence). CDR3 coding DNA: TGTGCCAGCAAGCTACAGGGGGTGCAAGAGACCCAGTACTTC. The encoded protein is CASKLQGVQETQYF.

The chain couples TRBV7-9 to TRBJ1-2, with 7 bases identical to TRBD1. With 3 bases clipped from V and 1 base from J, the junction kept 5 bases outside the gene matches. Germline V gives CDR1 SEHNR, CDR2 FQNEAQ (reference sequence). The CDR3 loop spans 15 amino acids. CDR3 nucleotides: TGTGCCAGCAGCTTGGGACAGCGTTATAACTATGGCTACACCTTC. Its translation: CASSLGQRYNYGYTF.

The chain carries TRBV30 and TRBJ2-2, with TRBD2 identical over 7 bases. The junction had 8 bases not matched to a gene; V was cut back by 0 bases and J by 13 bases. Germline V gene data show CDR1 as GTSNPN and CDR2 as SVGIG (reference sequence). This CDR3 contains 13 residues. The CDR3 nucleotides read TGTGCCTGGAGTGTACAGCGGGACGGAGGGCTGTTTTTT. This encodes CAWSVQRDGGLFF.

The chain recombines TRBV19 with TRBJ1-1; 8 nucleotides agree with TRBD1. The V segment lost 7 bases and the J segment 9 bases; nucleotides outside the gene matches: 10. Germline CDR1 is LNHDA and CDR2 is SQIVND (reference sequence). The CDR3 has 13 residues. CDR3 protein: CASIESDRAKAFF. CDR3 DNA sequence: TGTGCCAGTATAGAATCGGACAGGGCAAAAGCTTTCTTT.

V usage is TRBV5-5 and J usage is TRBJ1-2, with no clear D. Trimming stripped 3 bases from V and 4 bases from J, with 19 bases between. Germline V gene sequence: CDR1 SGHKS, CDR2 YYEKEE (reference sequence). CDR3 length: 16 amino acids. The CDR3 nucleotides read TGTGCCAGCAGCTCTTTAACAGATCTAGCGACCTATGGCTACACCTTC. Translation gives CASSSLTDLATYGYTF.

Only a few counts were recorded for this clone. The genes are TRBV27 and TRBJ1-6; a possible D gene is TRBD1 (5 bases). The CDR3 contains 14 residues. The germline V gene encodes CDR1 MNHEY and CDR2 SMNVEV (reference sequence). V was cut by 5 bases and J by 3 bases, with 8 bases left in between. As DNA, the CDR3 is TGTGCCAGCAGTCCGGGGGGCTATAATTCACCCCTCCACTTT. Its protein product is CASSPGGYNSPLHF.

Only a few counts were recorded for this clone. CDR3 sequence: CASSPRGASGIYEQYF. In DNA form, the CDR3 reads TGTGCCAGTAGTCCCCGGGGGGCTAGCGGAATCTACGAGCAGTACTTC. The chain links TRBV19 to TRBJ2-7; D is perhaps TRBD2 (7 bases). Germline V gene data show CDR1 as LNHDA and CDR2 as SQIVND (reference sequence). The CDR3 has 16 residues. Deletions cut 5 bases from V and 3 bases from J, with 20 bases between.

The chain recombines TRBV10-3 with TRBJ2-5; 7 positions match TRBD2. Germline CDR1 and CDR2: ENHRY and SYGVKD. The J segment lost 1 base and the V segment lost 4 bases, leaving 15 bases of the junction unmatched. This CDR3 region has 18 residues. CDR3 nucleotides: TGTGCCATCAGTGGCCCATCGCGTGCTAGCGGTCGCCAAGAGACCCAGTACTTC. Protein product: CAISGPSRASGRQETQYF.

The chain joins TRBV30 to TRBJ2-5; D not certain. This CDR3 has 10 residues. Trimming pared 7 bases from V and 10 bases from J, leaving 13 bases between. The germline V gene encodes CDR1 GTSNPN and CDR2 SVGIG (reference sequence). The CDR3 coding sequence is TGTGCCTTCTACTCAGGTGACCAGTACTTC. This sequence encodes CAFYSGDQYF.

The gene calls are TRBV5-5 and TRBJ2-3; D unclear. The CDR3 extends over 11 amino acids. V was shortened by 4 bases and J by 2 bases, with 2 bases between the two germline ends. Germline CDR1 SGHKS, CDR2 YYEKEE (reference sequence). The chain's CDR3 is CASSLTDTQYF. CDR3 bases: TGTGCCAGCAGCCTCACAGATACGCAGTATTTT.

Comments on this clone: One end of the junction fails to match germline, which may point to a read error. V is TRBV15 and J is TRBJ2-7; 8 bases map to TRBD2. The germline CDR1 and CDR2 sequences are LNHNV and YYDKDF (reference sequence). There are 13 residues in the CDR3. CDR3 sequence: CATSRDRAGGPDF. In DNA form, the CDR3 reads TGTGCCACCAGCAGAGATCGGGCGGGAGGACCAGATTTC.

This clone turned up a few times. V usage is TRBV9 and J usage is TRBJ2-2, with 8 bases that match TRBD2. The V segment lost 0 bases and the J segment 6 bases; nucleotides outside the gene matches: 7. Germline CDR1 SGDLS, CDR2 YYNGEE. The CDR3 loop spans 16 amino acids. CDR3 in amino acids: CASSVGSGSFPGELFF. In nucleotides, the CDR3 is TGTGCCAGCAGCGTAGGCAGCGGGAGTTTTCCCGGGGAGCTGTTTTTT.

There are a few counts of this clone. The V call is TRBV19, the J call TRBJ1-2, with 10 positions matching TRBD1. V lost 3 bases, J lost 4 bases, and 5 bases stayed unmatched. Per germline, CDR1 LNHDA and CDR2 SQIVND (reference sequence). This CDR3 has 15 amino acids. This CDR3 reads CASSIRTGGPYGYTF. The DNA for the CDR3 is TGTGCCAGTAGTATCCGGACAGGGGGACCCTATGGCTACACCTTC. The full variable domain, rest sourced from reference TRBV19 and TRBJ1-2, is DGGITQSPKYLFRKEGQNVTLSCEQNLNHDAMYWYRQDPGQGLRLIYYSQIVNDFQKGDIAEGYSVSREKKESFPLTVTSAQKNPTAFYLCASSIRTGGPYGYTFGSGTRLTVV.

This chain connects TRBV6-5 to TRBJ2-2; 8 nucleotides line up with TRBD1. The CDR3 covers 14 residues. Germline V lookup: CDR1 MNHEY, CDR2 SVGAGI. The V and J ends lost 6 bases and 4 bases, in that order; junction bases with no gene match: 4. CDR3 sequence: CASRFGQGTGELFF. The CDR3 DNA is TGTGCCAGCAGATTTGGACAGGGCACCGGGGAGCTGTTTTTT.

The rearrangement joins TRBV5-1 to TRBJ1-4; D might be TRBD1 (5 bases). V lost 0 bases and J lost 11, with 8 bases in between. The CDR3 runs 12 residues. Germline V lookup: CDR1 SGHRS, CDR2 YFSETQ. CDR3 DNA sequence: TGCGCCAGCAGCTTGGAGGGGAATAAACTGTTTTTT. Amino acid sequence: CASSLEGNKLFF. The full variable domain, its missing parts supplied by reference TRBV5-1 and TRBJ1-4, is KAGVTQTPRYLIKTRGQQVTLSCSPISGHRSVSWYQQTPGQGLQFLFEYFSETQRNKGNFPGRFSGRQFSNSRSEMNVSTLELGDSALYLCASSLEGNKLFFGSGTQLSVL.

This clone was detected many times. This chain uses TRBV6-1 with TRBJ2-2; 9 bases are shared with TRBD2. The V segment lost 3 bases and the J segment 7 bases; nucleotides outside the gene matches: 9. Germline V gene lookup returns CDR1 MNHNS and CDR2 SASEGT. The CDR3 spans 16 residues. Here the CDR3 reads CASSDPASGIGGELFF. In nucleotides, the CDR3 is TGTGCCAGCAGTGACCCCGCTAGCGGGATTGGCGGGGAGCTGTTTTTT.

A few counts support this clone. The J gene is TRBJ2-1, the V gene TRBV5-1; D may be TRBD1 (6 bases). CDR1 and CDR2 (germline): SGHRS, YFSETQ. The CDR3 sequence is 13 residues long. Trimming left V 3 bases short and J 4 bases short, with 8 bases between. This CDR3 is CASSSQGYNEQFF. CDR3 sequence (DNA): TGCGCCAGCAGCTCACAGGGTTACAATGAGCAGTTCTTC.

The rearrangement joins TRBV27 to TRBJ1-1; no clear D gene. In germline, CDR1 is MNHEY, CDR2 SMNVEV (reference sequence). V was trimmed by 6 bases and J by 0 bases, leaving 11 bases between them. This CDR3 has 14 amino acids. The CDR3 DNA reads TGTGCCAGCAGCCCTCATGGAGTGAACACTGAAGCTTTCTTT. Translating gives CASSPHGVNTEAFF.

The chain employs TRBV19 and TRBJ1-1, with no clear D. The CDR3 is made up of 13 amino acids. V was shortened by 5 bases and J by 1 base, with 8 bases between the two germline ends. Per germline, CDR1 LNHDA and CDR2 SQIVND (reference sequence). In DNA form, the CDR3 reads TGTGCCAGTAGTCCAAGAGGGAACACTGAAGCTTTCTTT. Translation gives CASSPRGNTEAFF. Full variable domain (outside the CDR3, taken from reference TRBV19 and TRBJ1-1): DGGITQSPKYLFRKEGQNVTLSCEQNLNHDAMYWYRQDPGQGLRLIYYSQIVNDFQKGDIAEGYSVSREKKESFPLTVTSAQKNPTAFYLCASSPRGNTEAFFGQGTRLTVV.

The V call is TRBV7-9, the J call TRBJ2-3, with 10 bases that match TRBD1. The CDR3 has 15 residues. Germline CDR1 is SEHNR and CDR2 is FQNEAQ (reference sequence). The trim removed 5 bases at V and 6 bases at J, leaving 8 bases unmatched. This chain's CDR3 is CASSPGTGEWDTQYF. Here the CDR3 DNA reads TGTGCCAGCAGCCCCGGGACAGGGGAATGGGATACGCAGTATTTT.